These T cell receptor beta chains were read from a single sample in a study of blood T cell repertoires in COVID-19. Data came from immunoSEQ multiplex PCR; TCRdb stores just in-frame clones and leaves some out. The table lists a few hundred thousand clones, approximately 85% of them singletons. The sample taken for sequencing was PBMCs or T cells enriched from blood (not recorded which). These receptor sequences come from a woman aged 25-40 years who had recovered from COVID-19. Each CDR3 is given with its conserved first and last residue. The D gene is left open where the match is weak. Expanded clones get a size class; other rows say once, few or many, or leave the size out.

V gene,D gene,clone size,J gene,CDR3 length,CDR3 protein,CDR3 DNA
TRBV5-1,NA,NA,TRBJ2-1,14,CAARRLPSYNEQFF,TGCGCCGCCAGAAGACTCCCCTCCTACAATGAGCAGTTCTTC
TRBV11-2,NA,NA,TRBJ1-2,16,CASSSIRVPFNYGYTF,TGTGCCAGCAGCTCCATTCGGGTCCCCTTTAACTATGGCTACACCTTC
TRBV19,TRBD1,NA,TRBJ1-6,15,CASKIGGTGNSPLHF,TGTGCCAGTAAAATAGGCGGGACAGGGAATTCACCCCTCCACTTT
TRBV24-1,TRBD2,NA,TRBJ2-1,14,CATSDRTRGNEQFF,TGTGCCACCAGTGATCGGACTAGGGGCAATGAGCAGTTCTTC
TRBV3-1/TRBV3-2,NA,once,TRBJ2-3,16,CASSQDRGNSTDTQYF,TGTGCCAGCAGCCAAGATCGCGGGAACAGCACAGATACGCAGTATTTT
TRBV3-1/TRBV3-2,TRBD2,NA,TRBJ2-3,16,CASSQVSGGAPDTQYF,TGTGCCAGCAGCCAAGTCAGCGGGGGGGCCCCAGATACGCAGTATTTT
TRBV2,NA,NA,TRBJ2-5,15,CASSSTGSSQETQYF,TGTGCCAGCAGTTCCACCGGGAGTTCCCAAGAGACCCAGTACTTC
TRBV6-1,TRBD2,NA,TRBJ2-7,14,CASSEELGGYEQYF,TGTGCCAGCAGTGAAGAATTGGGAGGGTACGAGCAGTACTTC
TRBV5-1,TRBD1,NA,TRBJ2-5,13,CASSPDRAETQYF,TGCGCCAGCAGCCCCGACAGGGCGGAGACCCAGTACTTC
TRBV5-6,NA,NA,TRBJ1-2,16,CASSLWILLTIYGYTF,TGTGCCAGCAGCTTGTGGATTCTCCTGACTATCTATGGCTACACCTTC
TRBV11-2,TRBD1,few,TRBJ2-7,15,CASSSLRQGPREQYF,TGTGCCAGCAGCAGCCTGAGACAGGGGCCTCGCGAGCAGTACTTC
TRBV7-7,NA,NA,TRBJ2-3,14,CASSLAGRTDTQYF,TGTGCCAGCAGCTTAGCTGGGCGAACAGATACGCAGTATTTT
TRBV3-1/TRBV3-2,TRBD1,NA,TRBJ1-6,14,CASSRGTEGSPLHF,TGTGCCAGCAGCCGGGGGACAGAGGGTTCACCCCTCCACTTT
TRBV7-8,NA,NA,TRBJ2-3,17,CASSLPGQWSYTDTQYF,TGTGCCAGCAGCTTACCGGGACAATGGTCATACACAGATACGCAGTATTTT
TRBV6-5,NA,NA,TRBJ1-5,15,CASKEGTYSNQPQHF,TGTGCCAGCAAGGAGGGGACGTATAGCAATCAGCCCCAGCATTTT
TRBV4-2,TRBD1,once,TRBJ1-4,17,CASSQDPFGTGLEKLFF,TGTGCCAGCAGCCAAGATCCATTTGGGACAGGGCTGGAAAAACTGTTTTTT
TRBV7-9,TRBD2,NA,TRBJ2-1,16,CASNALAGGRLGEQFF,TGTGCCAGCAACGCCTTAGCGGGGGGGCGTTTGGGTGAGCAGTTCTTC
TRBV28,NA,once,TRBJ2-7,12,CASSPSSYEQYF,TGTGCCAGCAGCCCTTCTTCCTACGAGCAGTACTTC
TRBV5-1,NA,NA,TRBJ2-7,15,CASSFSGVNSYEQYF,TGCGCCAGCAGCTTTTCCGGGGTGAACTCCTACGAGCAGTACTTC
TRBV12-3/TRBV12-4,NA,NA,TRBJ1-1,13,CASRIQGYTEAFF,TGTGCCAGCAGAATACAGGGATACACTGAAGCTTTCTTT
TRBV5-1,NA,once,TRBJ1-6,15,CASSLARTWNSPLHF,TGCGCCAGCAGCTTGGCCCGGACATGGAATTCACCCCTCCACTTT
TRBV2,NA,NA,TRBJ1-1,17,CASTLPVGRAMNTEAFF,TGTGCCAGCACCCTACCGGTGGGCAGAGCCATGAACACTGAAGCTTTCTTT
TRBV5-1,NA,NA,TRBJ1-1,14,CASSSGEVNTEAFF,TGCGCCAGCAGCTCCGGGGAGGTGAACACTGAAGCTTTCTTT
TRBV18,NA,once,TRBJ2-7,16,CASSPRSAFSDDEQYF,TGTGCCAGCTCACCACGGAGTGCGTTTAGTGACGACGAGCAGTACTTC
TRBV28,TRBD1,few,TRBJ1-1,12,CASMRNQGEAFF,TGTGCCAGCATGCGTAACCAGGGGGAGGCTTTCTTT
TRBV2,TRBD2,once,TRBJ2-3,15,CASSSSGGLSDTQYF,TGTGCCAGCAGCTCTAGCGGCGGTTTGTCGGATACGCAGTATTTT
TRBV10-3,TRBD1,NA,TRBJ2-7,17,CAISDPDRGFSSYEQYF,TGTGCCATCAGTGACCCGGACAGGGGATTTAGCTCCTACGAGCAGTACTTC
TRBV5-4,TRBD1,NA,TRBJ1-5,15,CASSGAGGSNQPQHF,TGTGCCAGCAGCGGAGCAGGGGGCAGCAATCAGCCCCAGCATTTT
TRBV30,TRBD2,NA,TRBJ2-3,13,CAWRIAGLATQYF,TGTGCCTGGAGAATAGCGGGCCTCGCCACGCAGTATTTT
TRBV6-2/TRBV6-3,NA,NA,TRBJ1-6,17,CASSYSTHPLEDSPLHF,TGTGCCAGCAGTTACTCCACACATCCCCTGGAGGATTCACCCCTCCACTTT
TRBV30,NA,NA,TRBJ1-3,15,CAWSGGGLPGNTIYF,TGTGCCTGGAGTGGGGGTGGACTGCCCGGAAACACCATATATTTT
TRBV12-3/TRBV12-4,TRBD2,NA,TRBJ2-7,12,CASSLIGGEQYF,TGTGCCAGCAGTTTAATCGGGGGGGAGCAGTACTTC
TRBV7-9,NA,NA,TRBJ1-1,15,CASSLIGRKNTEAFF,TGTGCCAGCAGCTTAATTGGCAGAAAGAACACTGAAGCTTTCTTT
TRBV12-5,NA,few,TRBJ1-5,14,CASGLVQVGAPQHF,TGTGCTAGTGGTTTGGTACAGGTGGGGGCACCCCAGCATTTT
TRBV5-1,NA,NA,TRBJ1-1,16,CASSSNAGFMNTEAFF,TGCGCCAGCAGCTCCAACGCGGGGTTCATGAACACTGAAGCTTTCTTT
TRBV5-6,TRBD1,NA,TRBJ2-7,16,CASSLGTGASSYEQYF,TGTGCCAGCAGCTTGGGGACAGGGGCGAGCTCCTACGAGCAGTACTTC
TRBV3-1/TRBV3-2,NA,NA,TRBJ2-3,15,CASSPGVSNEDTQYF,TGTGCCAGCAGCCCGGGGGTTAGCAACGAAGATACGCAGTATTTT
TRBV3-1/TRBV3-2,NA,NA,TRBJ2-4,15,CASSQGPGAKNIQYF,TGTGCCAGCAGCCAAGGTCCCGGGGCCAAAAACATTCAGTACTTC
TRBV27,TRBD1,NA,TRBJ1-6,15,CASRAGTGVNSPLHF,TGTGCCAGCAGGGCTGGGACAGGGGTTAATTCACCCCTCCACTTT
TRBV7-9,NA,NA,TRBJ2-7,15,CASSAYGESTYEQYF,TGTGCCTCCTCCGCTTACGGGGAAAGCACCTACGAGCAGTACTTC
TRBV18,TRBD1,few,TRBJ2-1,17,CASSPPVGTASYNEQFF,TGTGCCAGCTCACCTCCGGTGGGGACAGCCTCCTACAATGAGCAGTTCTTC
TRBV6-5,NA,once,TRBJ1-4,11,CASSYREKLFF,TGTGCCAGCAGTTACCGTGAAAAACTGTTTTTT
TRBV10-3,NA,NA,TRBJ1-2,14,CAISDRPQADGYTF,TGTGCCATCAGTGATCGGCCACAAGCGGATGGCTACACCTTC